This TCR beta chain came from a study of blood T cell repertoires in COVID-19. The assay was immunoSEQ multiplex PCR, and TCRdb's table has in-frame clones only and misses some. The sample holds about 320,000 clones, just over 85% seen once. Two negative PCRs, clearance, or symptom resolution were required of recovered Cohort 3 donors. This CDR3 spans 16 amino acids. Germline lookup yields CDR1 SGHRS and CDR2 YFSETQ. V gave up 1 base and J gave up 3 bases, with 14 bases separating them. The J gene is TRBJ2-1, the V gene TRBV5-1; weak D call: TRBD2 (5 bases). The receptor comes from a woman under 30 who had recovered from COVID-19. The specimen was PBMCs or T cells enriched from blood (not recorded which). The CDR3 sequence: CASSLLDSISYNEQFF. The CDR3 region has the DNA TGCGCCAGCAGCTTGCTGGACTCCATCAGCTACAATGAGCAGTTCTTC.